This section outlines one T cell receptor beta chain sequence together with its context. Antigen: not known. V was clipped by 6 bases and J by 3 bases; unmatched bases: 5. There are 15 residues in the CDR3. CDR1 is DFQATT and CDR2 is SNEGSKA in the germline V gene (reference sequence). All donors were healthy Caucasians. This sample is part of a study of identical twins. General study points: Whereas memory repertoires showed no such difference, abundant cord blood beta clonotypes carried fewer insertions. Where out-of-frame alpha sequences were twin-shared, they showed excess low generation probability. The analysis was cross-sectional rather than longitudinal within donors.

TCRdb ran MiXCR on the 5' RACE reads and lists one entry per CDR3 protein. The sample shows 540,000 or so distinct CDR3 sequences, around 22% of them seen only once. These data were likewise used in another study, on yellow fever vaccine responses in identical twins.

This rearrangement joins TRBV20-1 to TRBJ2-3, with TRBD2 matching 14 bases. Source material: CD4+ T cells sorted from blood. The TCR sequence derives from a young woman in good health. This CDR3 is CSARTSGGRTDTQYF. CDR3 in DNA: TGCAGTGCACGGACTAGCGGGGGGAGAACAGATACGCAGTATTTT.